This T cell receptor beta chain comes out of a study of blood T cell repertoires in COVID-19. Germline assignment: CDR1 GTSNPN and CDR2 SVGIG (reference sequence). The V segment lost 1 base and the J segment 8 bases; nucleotides outside the gene matches: 13. This CDR3 has 15 residues. TCRdb's table, derived via immunoSEQ multiplex PCR, lists solely in-frame clones and lacks some. The repertoire includes around 480,000 clones, about nine tenths of them detected once, and approximately 0.7% sits in the top ten. Sample: PBMCs or T cells enriched from blood (not recorded which). This receptor was taken from a woman aged 18-30 years who had recovered from COVID-19. The chain has TRBV30 and TRBJ1-2; 7 bases are a match to TRBD1. The CDR3 DNA reads TGTGCCTGGAGTGAATACAGCAGACCCAGGGGGGGCTACACCTTC. The encoded protein is CAWSEYSRPRGGYTF.